This TCR beta chain originates from a study of T cells in Graves' hyperthyroidism and ophthalmopathy. TCR beta CDR3 regions were amplified from RNA transcripts. TCR CDR3 regions were first amplified by RT-PCR with HTBI primers. MiXCR, applied by TCRdb to the multiplex PCR reads, yields one record per CDR3 protein. Altogether some 380,000 distinct CDR3 sequences are present, about 13% being singletons, with the ten largest covering around 20%. Per germline, CDR1 SNHLY and CDR2 FYNNEI. This CDR3 region has 15 residues. V shed 6 bases and J 3 bases; nucleotides not matched to a gene: 5. This clonotype was recorded many times.

This chain uses TRBV2 with TRBJ1-6; TRBD1 matches 7 bases. Sequencing was done on a sample of blood. The clonotype comes from a man aged 30 to 39 with Graves' hyperthyroidism that later progressed to Graves' ophthalmopathy. Here the CDR3 DNA reads TGTGCCAGCAGCTTCGACAGGGTCTATAATTCACCCCTCCACTTT. Amino acid sequence: CASSFDRVYNSPLHF.